These 15 T cell receptor beta chains share one sample of origin, sequenced in a study of response to subunit inactivated influenza vaccine. TCRdb redid the calling of the RT-PCR reads with MiXCR, one entry per CDR3 protein. This table has 650,000 to 850,000 distinct CDR3 sequences, approximately 15% appearing once. The sequenced sample was PBMCs from blood, obtained 14 to 15 days before vaccination. All receptors come from a man aged 50 or older who received an inactivated influenza vaccine.

This chain connects TRBV4-1 to TRBJ1-6; 12 nucleotides align to TRBD1. The CDR3 is 18 amino acids. Germline loops: CDR1 MGHRA, CDR2 YSYEKL. V gave up 0 bases and J gave up 6 bases; unmatched junction bases: 6. The CDR3 loop is CASSQDAGQGASNSPLHF. The CDR3 DNA follows: TGCGCCAGCAGCCAAGATGCGGGACAGGGGGCAAGTAATTCACCCCTCCACTTT.

There are a few counts of this clonotype. CDR3 nucleotides: TGCAGTGCTAGTGTTATTCCGGGCAATGAGCAGTTCTTC. Translation gives CSASVIPGNEQFF. This sequence joins TRBV20-1 and TRBJ2-1; no firm D call. The germline CDR1 and CDR2 sequences are DFQATT and SNEGSKA (reference sequence). The CDR3 is 13 residues long. V lost 3 bases and J 6 bases, leaving 12 bases between the germline ends.

V is TRBV4-1 and J is TRBJ2-4, with a tentative D call TRBD2 (6 bases). With 4 bases removed from V and 0 bases from J, the gap between germline ends came to 16 bases. CDR1 and CDR2 (germline): MGHRA, YSYEKL. The CDR3 contains 17 residues. The CDR3 here is CASSPGRTTGAKNIQYF. The CDR3 DNA follows: TGCGCCAGCAGCCCGGGGAGGACTACTGGAGCCAAAAACATTCAGTACTTC.

The sample holds a few counts of this clonotype. The V call is TRBV11-2, the J call TRBJ1-4; the D gene is possibly TRBD1 (6 bases). The CDR3 extends over 12 amino acids. The germline V gene has CDR1 SGHAT and CDR2 FQNNGV. The germline V and J ends were trimmed by 3 bases and 12 bases, with 11 bases remaining between them. The CDR3, as DNA: TGTGCCAGCAGCTTCGGGACACAGGAACTGTTTTTT. It codes for CASSFGTQELFF.

V gene TRBV4-3 combines with J gene TRBJ2-1; 8 nucleotides align to TRBD1. After removal of 2 bases from V and 2 bases from J, the junction contained 2 bases not matched to a gene. The CDR3 is 15 residues long. The germline gives CDR1 LGHNA, CDR2 YSLEER. Here the CDR3 DNA reads TGCGCCAGCAGCCAACTCAGGGGGCCCTACAATGAGCAGTTCTTC. This codes for CASSQLRGPYNEQFF.

The chain has TRBV9 and TRBJ2-3; no definite D call. The ends were cut back, 0 bases at V and 6 bases at J, with 5 bases in the middle. Germline loops: CDR1 SGDLS, CDR2 YYNGEE. The length of the CDR3 is 12 residues. CDR3 residues: CASSVVEDTQYF. As DNA, the CDR3 is TGTGCCAGCAGCGTAGTCGAGGATACGCAGTATTTT.

The rearrangement uses TRBV14 and TRBJ1-2, with D tentatively TRBD1 (5 bases). CDR3 size: 13 residues. V was clipped by 0 bases and J by 9 bases, with 11 bases between them. CDR1 is SGHDN and CDR2 is FVKESK in the germline V gene. CDR3 coding DNA: TGTGCCAGCAGCCAAGAACGGGGCCGTCGCTACACCTTC. Translated, it gives CASSQERGRRYTF. Looking up the rest from reference TRBV14 and TRBJ1-2 gives the full variable domain: EAGVTQFPSHSVIEKGQTVTLRCDPISGHDNLYWYRRVMGKEIKFLLHFVKESKQDESGMPNNRFLAERTGGTYSTLKVQPAELEDSGVYFCASSQERGRRYTFGSGTRLTVV.

The V and J genes are TRBV12-3 or TRBV12-4 and TRBJ1-5, with a weak D call TRBD1 (5 bases). The CDR3 has 13 amino acids. The V and J ends lost 5 bases and 7 bases respectively, with 12 bases between them. CDR3 residues: CASSIRGGQPQHF. The CDR3 region has the DNA TGTGCCAGCAGTATAAGGGGAGGCCAGCCCCAGCATTTT.

This clonotype was seen a few times. The rearrangement links TRBV5-1 to TRBJ2-2; 7 nucleotides match TRBD1. The germline CDR1 and CDR2 sequences are SGHRS and YFSETQ. This CDR3 spans 15 amino acids. The junction had 4 bases not matched to a gene; V was cut back by 2 bases and J by 3 bases. CDR3 sequence (DNA): TGCGCCAGCAGCTTCGAACAGGGGCACACCGGGGAGCTGTTTTTT. Translation gives CASSFEQGHTGELFF.

This clonotype was recorded many times. The V and J genes are TRBV4-2 and TRBJ2-7; the D gene is possibly TRBD2 (6 bases). The V gene lost 5 bases and the J gene lost 2 bases, with 13 bases spanning the gap. CDR1 and CDR2 (germline): LGHNA, YNFKEQ. CDR3 size: 14 residues. CDR3 in amino acids: CASSSEGLTYEQYF. In DNA form, the CDR3 reads TGTGCCAGCAGCTCAGAGGGACTTACCTACGAGCAGTACTTC.

This clonotype was detected many times. The chain recombines TRBV7-9 with TRBJ1-4; no firm D call. Germline V gene lookup returns CDR1 SEHNR and CDR2 FQNEAQ (reference sequence). This CDR3 comprises 14 residues. Trimming took 5 bases from V and 5 from J, leaving 12 bases between them. As DNA, the CDR3 is TGTGCCAGCAGCCCGTCCTTCTCGAATGAAAAACTGTTTTTT. Translating it yields CASSPSFSNEKLFF.

This clonotype was found many times. The rearrangement joins TRBV7-6 to TRBJ2-7; a possible D gene is TRBD1 (5 bases). This CDR3 has 14 residues. With 3 bases removed from V and 0 bases from J, the gap between germline ends came to 9 bases. CDR1 is SGHVS and CDR2 is FNYEAQ in the germline V gene. The CDR3 loop reads CASSLTESSYEQYF. The CDR3 DNA reads TGTGCCAGCAGCTTGACAGAGAGCTCCTACGAGCAGTACTTC.

This clonotype was found many times. V is TRBV7-9 and J is TRBJ2-1; possibly TRBD2 for D (6 bases). V lost 1 base and J 7 bases, leaving 11 bases between the germline ends. Germline lookup yields CDR1 SEHNR and CDR2 FQNEAQ (reference sequence). CDR3 length: 14 amino acids. In DNA, the CDR3 is TGTGCCAGCAGCTTAGTTCCGGGGGTAAATGAGCAGTTCTTC. Translated: CASSLVPGVNEQFF.

CDR3 coding DNA: TGTGCCAGCAGTCCCCCCACGGTGGGGTGGACCTACAATGAGCAGTTCTTC. As protein: CASSPPTVGWTYNEQFF. This chain uses TRBV28 with TRBJ2-1; D gene ambiguous. CDR1 is MDHEN, CDR2 SYDVKM, per germline. V was trimmed by 5 bases and J by 2 bases, leaving 19 bases between them. The CDR3 contains 17 residues.

This chain links TRBV15 with TRBJ2-6; D is possibly TRBD2 (6 bases). V dropped 1 base and J dropped 2 bases, with 15 bases sitting between them. The CDR3 runs to 18 residues. Germline loops: CDR1 LNHNV, CDR2 YYDKDF (reference sequence). The CDR3 loop reads CATSRVYPPGAGANVLTF. CDR3 nucleotides: TGTGCCACCAGCAGAGTGTACCCACCGGGAGCTGGGGCCAACGTCCTGACTTTC.